One T cell receptor (beta chain) is described in this entry. The antigen it binds to is not known. No much larger clonotype is one base removed from it; base qualities were not supplied. The sample is drawn from a study of blood T cell repertoires in COVID-19 (dated by TCRdb to about 2020). In the study overall: Samples from collaborators originated in the United States, Italy and Spain and spanned both the acute and convalescent phases of COVID-19. The material from the prospective study consisted of cDNA or gDNA derived from T cells, B-cell-depleted T cells, or PBMCs. Subjects who had been exposed to COVID-19, were actively infected with it, or had recovered from it provided the deeply sampled blood TCRbeta repertoires that made up the dataset. The repertoires were made available in a free public database intended to serve as a resource for research on the immune response to SARS-CoV-2. Samples came from the ongoing ImmuneRACE study (first 160 participants) plus 1,254 subjects from 6 global collaborators. The sample metadata nearly always contained a de-identified subject ID, COVID-19 status, age in years and sex. Where available, HLA class I and class II types were taken from metadata supplied by the sample provider and were not determined by assay-based typing.

Broad study findings and their caveats: The amount of clinical and demographic metadata varied by source and participant and was provided uncurated.

The immunoSEQ Assay, a bias-controlled multiplex PCR, was used to amplify TCRbeta CDR3 regions from genomic DNA. The paper's data handling went like this. The number of nucleated cells in each sample was estimated from the amplification of reference gene primers within the assay. To quantify the absolute abundance of each unique TCRbeta CDR3 rearrangement, sequence reads were collapsed and filtered. For each sample, productive Simpson clonality was calculated as the square root of Simpson's diversity index across productive rearrangements. TCRdb took this table from immuneACCESS and kept in-frame rearrangements with V and J called. Such tables lack part of the clones; where checked against another copy, unresolved V genes explain under half of the gap, and the rest is unexplained. The V and J calls and clone size were taken over from that table, and D and trimming were inferred from the DNA. Here the sample has 55,000 to 80,000 clones; 60% to 75% occur a single time. The ten largest account for about 30% of the sample.

The collaborating institutions used their own protocols to collect whole blood in K2EDTA tubes. For TCRbeta analysis, collaborator samples were shipped as frozen whole blood, as isolated PBMCs, or as DNA extracted from either sample type. The V end gives up 7 bases and the J end 8 bases, leaving 9 bases in the junction not matched to a gene. The CDR3 goes from the cysteine to the phenylalanine over 14 residues. Only the CDR3 DNA stays, 42 bases, in frame from base 1. Looking up the germline V gene yields CDR1 SNHLY and CDR2 FYNNEI. In this chain, TRBV2 is recombined with TRBJ1-2, and 11 bases in between align with TRBD1. The source of this sequence is a woman aged 80 or over with acute or convalescent COVID-19. The sequenced material came from peripheral blood. The CDR3 reads CASTLDRGRGGYTF. DNA sequence: TGTGCCAGCACCCTGGACAGGGGGCGCGGGGGCTACACCTTC.